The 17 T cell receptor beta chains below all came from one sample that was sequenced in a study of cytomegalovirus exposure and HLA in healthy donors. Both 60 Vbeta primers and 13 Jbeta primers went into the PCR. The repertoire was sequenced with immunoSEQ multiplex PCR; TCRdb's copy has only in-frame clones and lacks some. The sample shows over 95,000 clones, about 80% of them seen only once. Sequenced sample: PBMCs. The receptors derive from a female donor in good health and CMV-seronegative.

The CDR3 nucleotides are TGTGCCAGCAGCCGGGGACAGAATAGCAATCAGCCCCAGCATTTT. Translation gives CASSRGQNSNQPQHF. The chain employs TRBV6-5 and TRBJ1-5, with TRBD1 matching over 7 bases. The germline V gene encodes CDR1 MNHEY and CDR2 SVGAGI. V gave up 6 bases and J gave up 0 bases; unmatched junction bases: 5. The CDR3 extends over 15 amino acids.

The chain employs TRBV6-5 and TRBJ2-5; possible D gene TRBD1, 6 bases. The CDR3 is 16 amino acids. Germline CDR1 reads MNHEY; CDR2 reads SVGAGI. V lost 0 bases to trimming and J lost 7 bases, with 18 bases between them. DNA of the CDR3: TGTGCCAGCAGTTACTCCAGCGTTCCTGGGGGCTCGACCCAGTACTTC. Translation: CASSYSSVPGGSTQYF.

The CDR3 is CASSPLTYEQYF. The CDR3 DNA is TGTGCCAGCAGCCCCCTAACCTACGAGCAGTACTTC. The chain is built from TRBV6-6 and TRBJ2-7; D is unclear. CDR1 is MNHNY, CDR2 SVGAGI, per germline (reference sequence). This CDR3 region has 12 residues. V lost 6 bases to trimming and J lost 2 bases, with 8 bases between them.

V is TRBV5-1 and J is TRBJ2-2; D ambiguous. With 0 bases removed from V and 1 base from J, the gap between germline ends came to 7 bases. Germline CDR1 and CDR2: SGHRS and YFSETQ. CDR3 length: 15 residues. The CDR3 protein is CASSLDWRNTGELFF. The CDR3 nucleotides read TGCGCCAGCAGCTTGGATTGGAGGAACACCGGGGAGCTGTTTTTT.

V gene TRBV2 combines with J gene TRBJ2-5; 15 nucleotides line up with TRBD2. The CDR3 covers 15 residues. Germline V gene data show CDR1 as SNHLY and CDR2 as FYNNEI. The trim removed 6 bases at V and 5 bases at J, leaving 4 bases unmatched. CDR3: CASSYGTSGGETQYF. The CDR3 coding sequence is TGTGCCAGCAGCTACGGGACTAGCGGGGGGGAGACCCAGTACTTC.

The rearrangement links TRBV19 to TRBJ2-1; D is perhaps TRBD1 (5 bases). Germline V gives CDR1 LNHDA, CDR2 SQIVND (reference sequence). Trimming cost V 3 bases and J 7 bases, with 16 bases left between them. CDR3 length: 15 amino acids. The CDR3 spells CASSIIQGSLNEQFF. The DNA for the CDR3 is TGTGCCAGTAGTATTATTCAGGGTTCTTTAAATGAGCAGTTCTTC.

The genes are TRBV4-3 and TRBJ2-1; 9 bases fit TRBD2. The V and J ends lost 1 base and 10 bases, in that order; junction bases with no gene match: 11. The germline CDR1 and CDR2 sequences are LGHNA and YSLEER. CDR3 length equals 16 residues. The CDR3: CASSQVVASGVREQFF. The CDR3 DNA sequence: TGCGCCAGCAGCCAAGTGGTAGCTAGCGGGGTACGAGAGCAGTTCTTC.

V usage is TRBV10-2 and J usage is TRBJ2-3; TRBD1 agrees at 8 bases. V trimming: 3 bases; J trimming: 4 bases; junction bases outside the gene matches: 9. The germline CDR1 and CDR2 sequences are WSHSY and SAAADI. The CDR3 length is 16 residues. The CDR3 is CASSDTDRVIPDTQYF. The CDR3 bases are TGCGCCAGCAGTGATACGGACAGGGTAATCCCAGATACGCAGTATTTT.

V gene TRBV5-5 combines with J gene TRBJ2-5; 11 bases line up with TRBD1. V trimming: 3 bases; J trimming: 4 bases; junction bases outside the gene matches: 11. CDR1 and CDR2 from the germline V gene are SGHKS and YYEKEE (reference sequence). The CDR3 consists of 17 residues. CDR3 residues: CASSSWRSGTGGETQYF. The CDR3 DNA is TGTGCCAGCAGCTCGTGGAGATCCGGGACAGGGGGAGAGACCCAGTACTTC.

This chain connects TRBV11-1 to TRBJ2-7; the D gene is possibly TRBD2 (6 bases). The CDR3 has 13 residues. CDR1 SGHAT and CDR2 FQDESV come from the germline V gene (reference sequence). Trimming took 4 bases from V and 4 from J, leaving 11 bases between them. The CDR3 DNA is TGTGCCAGCAGCTACCCGGGAGTTTACGAGCAGTACTTC. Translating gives CASSYPGVYEQYF.

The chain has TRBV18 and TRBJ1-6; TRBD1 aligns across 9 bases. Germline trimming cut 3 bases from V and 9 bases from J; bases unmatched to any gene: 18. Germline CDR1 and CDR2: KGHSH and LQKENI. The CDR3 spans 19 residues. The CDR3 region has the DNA TGTGCCAGCTCACCTATAGGGACAGGGAGGTTCGGCAACGGTTCACCCCTCCACTTT. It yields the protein CASSPIGTGRFGNGSPLHF.

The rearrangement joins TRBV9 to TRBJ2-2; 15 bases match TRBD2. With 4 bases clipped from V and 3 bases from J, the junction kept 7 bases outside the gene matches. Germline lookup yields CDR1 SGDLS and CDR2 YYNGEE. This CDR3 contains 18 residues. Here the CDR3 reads CASSPGLAGGPDTGELFF. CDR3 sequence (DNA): TGTGCCAGCAGCCCAGGACTAGCGGGGGGGCCGGACACCGGGGAGCTGTTTTTT.

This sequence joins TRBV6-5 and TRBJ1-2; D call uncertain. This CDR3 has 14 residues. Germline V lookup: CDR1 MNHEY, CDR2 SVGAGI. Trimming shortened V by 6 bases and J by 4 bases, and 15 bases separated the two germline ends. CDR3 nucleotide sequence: TGTGCCAGCAGCCGAGGATCTAACTCCTATGGCTACACCTTC. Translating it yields CASSRGSNSYGYTF.

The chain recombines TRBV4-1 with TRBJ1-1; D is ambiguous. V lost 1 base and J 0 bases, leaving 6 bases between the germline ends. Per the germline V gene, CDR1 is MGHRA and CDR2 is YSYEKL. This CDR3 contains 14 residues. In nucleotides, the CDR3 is TGCGCCAGCAGCCAAGGACAACTGAACACTGAAGCTTTCTTT. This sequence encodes CASSQGQLNTEAFF.

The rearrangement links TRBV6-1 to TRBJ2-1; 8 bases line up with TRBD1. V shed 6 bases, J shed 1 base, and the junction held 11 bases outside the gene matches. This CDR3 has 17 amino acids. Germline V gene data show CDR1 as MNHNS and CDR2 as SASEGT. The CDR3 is CASSERQGPLSYNEQFF. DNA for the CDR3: TGTGCCAGCAGCGAAAGACAGGGGCCGTTGTCCTACAATGAGCAGTTCTTC.

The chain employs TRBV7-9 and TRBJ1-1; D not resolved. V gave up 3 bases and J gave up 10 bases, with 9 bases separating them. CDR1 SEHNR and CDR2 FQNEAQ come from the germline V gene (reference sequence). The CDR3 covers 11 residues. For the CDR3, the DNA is TGTGCCAGCAGCTTCCGAGAGGGAGCTTTCTTT. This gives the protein CASSFREGAFF.

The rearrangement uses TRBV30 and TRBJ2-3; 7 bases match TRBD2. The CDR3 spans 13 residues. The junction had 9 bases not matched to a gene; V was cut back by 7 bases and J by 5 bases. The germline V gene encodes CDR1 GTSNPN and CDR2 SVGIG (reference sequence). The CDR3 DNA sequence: TGTGCCTTACAGACTAGCTCGATAGATACGCAGTATTTT. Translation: CALQTSSIDTQYF.